This passage covers 20 T cell receptor beta chains from one sample sequenced in a study of OX40 agonist ivuxolimab in advanced cancers. The assay was immunoSEQ multiplex PCR, and TCRdb's table has in-frame clones only and misses some. This sample has about 45,000 clones, with around 86% found just once. This specimen was CD4+ or CD8+ T cells sorted from blood, taken in a trial of the OX40 agonist ivuxolimab. The source of these receptors is an adult with an advanced solid tumor such as melanoma, head and neck, liver or kidney cancer.

This clone has just one count. The chain is built from TRBV15 and TRBJ2-1, with D possibly matching TRBD2 (6 bases). V was clipped by 0 bases and J by 6 bases, with 15 bases between them. Per germline, CDR1 LNHNV and CDR2 YYDKDF (reference sequence). The CDR3 length is 16 residues. CDR3 nucleotides: TGTGCCACCAGCAGAGATGGCGGGGAAAGGGCCAATGAGCAGTTCTTC. The encoded protein is CATSRDGGERANEQFF.

The chain joins TRBV7-9 to TRBJ2-5; 10 bases line up with TRBD1. The CDR3 is made up of 14 amino acids. The V gene end was trimmed by 6 bases and the J gene end by 5 bases; junction bases not matched to a gene: 6. The germline CDR1 and CDR2 sequences are SEHNR and FQNEAQ (reference sequence). CDR3: CASRWTGGAETQYF. The CDR3 DNA follows: TGTGCCAGCAGATGGACAGGGGGTGCGGAGACCCAGTACTTC.

The rearrangement links TRBV19 to TRBJ1-5, with 8 bases that match TRBD1. Trimming cost V 9 bases and J 0 bases; bases outside gene matches: 16. Germline assignment: CDR1 LNHDA and CDR2 SQIVND (reference sequence). The CDR3 has 18 residues. The CDR3 is CASRMGTGGGYSNQPQHF. The CDR3 DNA follows: TGTGCCAGCAGAATGGGGACAGGTGGCGGGTATAGCAATCAGCCCCAGCATTTT.

The chain uses TRBV6-5 and TRBJ1-5; TRBD1 is a possible D gene (6 bases). Germline CDR1 and CDR2: MNHEY and SVGAGI. Trimming left V 4 bases short and J 1 base short, with 14 bases between. CDR3 length: 16 residues. CDR3 sequence reads: CASSSLQGASNQPQHF. The CDR3 DNA sequence: TGTGCCAGCAGTTCTTTACAGGGAGCAAGCAATCAGCCCCAGCATTTT.

As for this clone: In the same sample, other DNA sequences code for this CDR3. The genes are TRBV18 and TRBJ2-5; D is unclear. The germline V and J ends were trimmed by 5 bases and 2 bases, with 6 bases remaining between them. This CDR3 contains 12 residues. Per the germline V gene, CDR1 is KGHSH and CDR2 is LQKENI. The CDR3 spells CASSTLQETQYF. The CDR3 nucleotides read TGTGCCAGCTCAACGCTTCAAGAGACCCAGTACTTC.

Points on this clone: Other DNA sequences in this specimen translate into the identical CDR3. This chain uses TRBV9 with TRBJ1-2, with D hard to call. With 1 base removed from V and 6 bases from J, the gap between germline ends came to 16 bases. Germline V gene lookup returns CDR1 SGDLS and CDR2 YYNGEE. The CDR3 sequence is 15 residues long. The CDR3 nucleotides are TGTGCCAGCAGCGTATCGGGCAGTGGGGAGGATGGCTACACCTTC. Protein sequence: CASSVSGSGEDGYTF.

Regarding this clone: The same CDR3 is also encoded by other DNA sequences in this sample. This chain connects TRBV9 to TRBJ2-3; 8 bases map to TRBD1. The germline V gene encodes CDR1 SGDLS and CDR2 YYNGEE. Trimming removed 2 bases from V and 0 bases from J; junction bases left unmatched: 2. There are 15 residues in the CDR3. CDR3 sequence reads: CASSVGTGSTDTQYF. The DNA of the CDR3 is TGTGCCAGCAGCGTTGGGACAGGTAGCACAGATACGCAGTATTTT.

Worth noting for this clone: The sample has other DNA sequences that encode this CDR3 too. The J gene is TRBJ2-2, the V gene TRBV18, with 9 bases lining up with TRBD1. Germline CDR1 reads KGHSH; CDR2 reads LQKENI. V shed 3 bases, J shed 2 bases, and the junction held 4 bases outside the gene matches. This CDR3 has 16 residues. The CDR3 DNA is TGTGCCAGCTCACCGCCGACAGGGGGAAACACCGGGGAGCTGTTTTTT. Translation: CASSPPTGGNTGELFF.

CDR3 protein: CASSLLVQGAPYGYTF. The CDR3, as DNA: TGTGCCAGCAGCTTACTGGTGCAGGGGGCTCCATATGGCTACACCTTC. The chain uses TRBV11-2 and TRBJ1-2, with 8 bases lining up with TRBD1. The CDR3 covers 16 residues. The J segment lost 5 bases and the V segment lost 2 bases, leaving 10 bases of the junction unmatched. The germline CDR1 and CDR2 sequences are SGHAT and FQNNGV.

This clone appeared once. The V gene is TRBV7-3, the J gene TRBJ1-1; D not certain. The CDR3 is 15 amino acids. Germline V gene sequence: CDR1 SGHTA, CDR2 FQGTGA. V lost 5 bases and J 1 base, leaving 14 bases between the germline ends. CDR3 in DNA: TGTGCCAGCAGCCCTGACCCAGGACGGAACACTGAAGCTTTCTTT. Translation gives CASSPDPGRNTEAFF.

This clone was observed once. This sequence joins TRBV28 and TRBJ1-2, with TRBD1 matching 9 bases. Germline-derived CDR1 and CDR2 are MDHEN and SYDVKM. CDR3 length equals 16 residues. V was pared by 6 bases and J by 6 bases, with 14 bases of the junction left unmatched. As DNA, the CDR3 is TGTGCCAGCAGGTCACCAACCGGGACAGGGTCGGATGGCTACACCTTC. Protein product: CASRSPTGTGSDGYTF.

The genes are TRBV19 and TRBJ2-2; TRBD1 or TRBD2 may be the D gene (5 bases each). CDR1 and CDR2 from the germline V gene are LNHDA and SQIVND (reference sequence). Trimming removed 8 bases at V and 1 base at J, with 11 bases between. The CDR3 totals 14 residues. CDR3 amino acids: CASSRGGNTGELFF. DNA for the CDR3: TGTGCCAGTTCTCGGGGCGGGAACACCGGGGAGCTGTTTTTT.

V usage is TRBV4-2 and J usage is TRBJ2-7; 7 bases fit TRBD2. The CDR3 is 14 residues long. The V segment lost 5 bases and the J segment 0 bases; nucleotides outside the gene matches: 4. CDR1 and CDR2 (germline): LGHNA, YNFKEQ. CDR3 sequence: CASSSSGGSYEQYF. In DNA, the CDR3 is TGTGCCAGCAGCTCCTCGGGGGGCTCCTACGAGCAGTACTTC.

The rearrangement links TRBV30 to TRBJ2-5; no definite D call. The CDR3 is made up of 14 amino acids. The V gene's germline CDR1 is GTSNPN and CDR2 SVGIG (reference sequence). V was pared by 4 bases and J by 3 bases, with 15 bases between. In DNA form, the CDR3 reads TGTGCCTGGACCCAAAATCCGGGCAAAGAGACCCAGTACTTC. This sequence encodes CAWTQNPGKETQYF.

The chain uses TRBV5-6 and TRBJ1-2; no reliable D call. Germline CDR1 reads SGHDT; CDR2 reads YYEEEE. The CDR3 has 14 residues. V was cut by 6 bases and J by 4 bases, with 16 bases left in between. The CDR3 DNA reads as TGTGCCAGCATGCTGGTTTGGGAGGGCTATGGCTACACCTTC. Its protein product is CASMLVWEGYGYTF.

The chain recombines TRBV11-1 with TRBJ2-3; 10 bases align to TRBD1. The CDR3 runs 15 residues. Looked up from germline, CDR1 is SGHAT and CDR2 is FQDESV (reference sequence). Losses at the gene ends were 2 bases for V and 4 bases for J; bases not matched to a gene: 3. CDR3: CASSLRDRGADTQYF. CDR3 sequence (DNA): TGTGCCAGCAGCTTACGGGACAGGGGCGCAGATACGCAGTATTTT.

V and J are TRBV11-2 and TRBJ2-3; D might be TRBD2 (5 bases). Trimming shortened V by 1 base and J by 1 base, and 9 bases separated the two germline ends. Germline CDR1 is SGHAT and CDR2 is FQNNGV. The CDR3 consists of 15 residues. The CDR3 bases are TGTGCCAGCAGCTTAGTATATAGCGGCACAGATACGCAGTATTTT. Translated: CASSLVYSGTDTQYF. The full variable domain, its missing parts supplied by reference TRBV11-2 and TRBJ2-3, is EAGVAQSPRYKIIEKRQSVAFWCNPISGHATLYWYQQILGQGPKLLIQFQNNGVVDDSQLPKDRFSAERLKGVDSTLKIQPAKLEDSAVYLCASSLVYSGTDTQYFGPGTRLTVL.

The rearrangement uses TRBV9 and TRBJ2-3; D is perhaps TRBD2 (7 bases). Germline lookup yields CDR1 SGDLS and CDR2 YYNGEE. Trimming cost V 4 bases and J 2 bases, with 14 bases left between them. CDR3 length equals 15 residues. This CDR3 is CASSPAGAFTDTQYF. DNA of the CDR3: TGTGCCAGCAGCCCCGCGGGGGCCTTCACAGATACGCAGTATTTT.

V usage is TRBV18 and J usage is TRBJ2-3; 16 bases match TRBD2. CDR1 is KGHSH, CDR2 LQKENI, per germline. V lost 3 bases to trimming and J lost 6 bases; unmatched junction nucleotides: 6. This CDR3 is 17 amino acids long. The CDR3 spells CASSPGTSGGARDTQYF. CDR3 DNA sequence: TGTGCCAGCTCACCCGGGACTAGCGGGGGGGCTCGCGATACGCAGTATTTT.

This clone has more than one count but fewer than ten. The chain links TRBV7-2 to TRBJ2-1; 8 positions agree with TRBD1. Looked up from germline, CDR1 is SGHTA and CDR2 is FQGNSA. V was clipped by 4 bases and J by 3 bases; unmatched bases: 5. There are 15 residues in the CDR3. As DNA, the CDR3 is TGTGCCAGCAGCTCAGAGGGACAGGACTACAATGAGCAGTTCTTC. It is translated as CASSSEGQDYNEQFF.